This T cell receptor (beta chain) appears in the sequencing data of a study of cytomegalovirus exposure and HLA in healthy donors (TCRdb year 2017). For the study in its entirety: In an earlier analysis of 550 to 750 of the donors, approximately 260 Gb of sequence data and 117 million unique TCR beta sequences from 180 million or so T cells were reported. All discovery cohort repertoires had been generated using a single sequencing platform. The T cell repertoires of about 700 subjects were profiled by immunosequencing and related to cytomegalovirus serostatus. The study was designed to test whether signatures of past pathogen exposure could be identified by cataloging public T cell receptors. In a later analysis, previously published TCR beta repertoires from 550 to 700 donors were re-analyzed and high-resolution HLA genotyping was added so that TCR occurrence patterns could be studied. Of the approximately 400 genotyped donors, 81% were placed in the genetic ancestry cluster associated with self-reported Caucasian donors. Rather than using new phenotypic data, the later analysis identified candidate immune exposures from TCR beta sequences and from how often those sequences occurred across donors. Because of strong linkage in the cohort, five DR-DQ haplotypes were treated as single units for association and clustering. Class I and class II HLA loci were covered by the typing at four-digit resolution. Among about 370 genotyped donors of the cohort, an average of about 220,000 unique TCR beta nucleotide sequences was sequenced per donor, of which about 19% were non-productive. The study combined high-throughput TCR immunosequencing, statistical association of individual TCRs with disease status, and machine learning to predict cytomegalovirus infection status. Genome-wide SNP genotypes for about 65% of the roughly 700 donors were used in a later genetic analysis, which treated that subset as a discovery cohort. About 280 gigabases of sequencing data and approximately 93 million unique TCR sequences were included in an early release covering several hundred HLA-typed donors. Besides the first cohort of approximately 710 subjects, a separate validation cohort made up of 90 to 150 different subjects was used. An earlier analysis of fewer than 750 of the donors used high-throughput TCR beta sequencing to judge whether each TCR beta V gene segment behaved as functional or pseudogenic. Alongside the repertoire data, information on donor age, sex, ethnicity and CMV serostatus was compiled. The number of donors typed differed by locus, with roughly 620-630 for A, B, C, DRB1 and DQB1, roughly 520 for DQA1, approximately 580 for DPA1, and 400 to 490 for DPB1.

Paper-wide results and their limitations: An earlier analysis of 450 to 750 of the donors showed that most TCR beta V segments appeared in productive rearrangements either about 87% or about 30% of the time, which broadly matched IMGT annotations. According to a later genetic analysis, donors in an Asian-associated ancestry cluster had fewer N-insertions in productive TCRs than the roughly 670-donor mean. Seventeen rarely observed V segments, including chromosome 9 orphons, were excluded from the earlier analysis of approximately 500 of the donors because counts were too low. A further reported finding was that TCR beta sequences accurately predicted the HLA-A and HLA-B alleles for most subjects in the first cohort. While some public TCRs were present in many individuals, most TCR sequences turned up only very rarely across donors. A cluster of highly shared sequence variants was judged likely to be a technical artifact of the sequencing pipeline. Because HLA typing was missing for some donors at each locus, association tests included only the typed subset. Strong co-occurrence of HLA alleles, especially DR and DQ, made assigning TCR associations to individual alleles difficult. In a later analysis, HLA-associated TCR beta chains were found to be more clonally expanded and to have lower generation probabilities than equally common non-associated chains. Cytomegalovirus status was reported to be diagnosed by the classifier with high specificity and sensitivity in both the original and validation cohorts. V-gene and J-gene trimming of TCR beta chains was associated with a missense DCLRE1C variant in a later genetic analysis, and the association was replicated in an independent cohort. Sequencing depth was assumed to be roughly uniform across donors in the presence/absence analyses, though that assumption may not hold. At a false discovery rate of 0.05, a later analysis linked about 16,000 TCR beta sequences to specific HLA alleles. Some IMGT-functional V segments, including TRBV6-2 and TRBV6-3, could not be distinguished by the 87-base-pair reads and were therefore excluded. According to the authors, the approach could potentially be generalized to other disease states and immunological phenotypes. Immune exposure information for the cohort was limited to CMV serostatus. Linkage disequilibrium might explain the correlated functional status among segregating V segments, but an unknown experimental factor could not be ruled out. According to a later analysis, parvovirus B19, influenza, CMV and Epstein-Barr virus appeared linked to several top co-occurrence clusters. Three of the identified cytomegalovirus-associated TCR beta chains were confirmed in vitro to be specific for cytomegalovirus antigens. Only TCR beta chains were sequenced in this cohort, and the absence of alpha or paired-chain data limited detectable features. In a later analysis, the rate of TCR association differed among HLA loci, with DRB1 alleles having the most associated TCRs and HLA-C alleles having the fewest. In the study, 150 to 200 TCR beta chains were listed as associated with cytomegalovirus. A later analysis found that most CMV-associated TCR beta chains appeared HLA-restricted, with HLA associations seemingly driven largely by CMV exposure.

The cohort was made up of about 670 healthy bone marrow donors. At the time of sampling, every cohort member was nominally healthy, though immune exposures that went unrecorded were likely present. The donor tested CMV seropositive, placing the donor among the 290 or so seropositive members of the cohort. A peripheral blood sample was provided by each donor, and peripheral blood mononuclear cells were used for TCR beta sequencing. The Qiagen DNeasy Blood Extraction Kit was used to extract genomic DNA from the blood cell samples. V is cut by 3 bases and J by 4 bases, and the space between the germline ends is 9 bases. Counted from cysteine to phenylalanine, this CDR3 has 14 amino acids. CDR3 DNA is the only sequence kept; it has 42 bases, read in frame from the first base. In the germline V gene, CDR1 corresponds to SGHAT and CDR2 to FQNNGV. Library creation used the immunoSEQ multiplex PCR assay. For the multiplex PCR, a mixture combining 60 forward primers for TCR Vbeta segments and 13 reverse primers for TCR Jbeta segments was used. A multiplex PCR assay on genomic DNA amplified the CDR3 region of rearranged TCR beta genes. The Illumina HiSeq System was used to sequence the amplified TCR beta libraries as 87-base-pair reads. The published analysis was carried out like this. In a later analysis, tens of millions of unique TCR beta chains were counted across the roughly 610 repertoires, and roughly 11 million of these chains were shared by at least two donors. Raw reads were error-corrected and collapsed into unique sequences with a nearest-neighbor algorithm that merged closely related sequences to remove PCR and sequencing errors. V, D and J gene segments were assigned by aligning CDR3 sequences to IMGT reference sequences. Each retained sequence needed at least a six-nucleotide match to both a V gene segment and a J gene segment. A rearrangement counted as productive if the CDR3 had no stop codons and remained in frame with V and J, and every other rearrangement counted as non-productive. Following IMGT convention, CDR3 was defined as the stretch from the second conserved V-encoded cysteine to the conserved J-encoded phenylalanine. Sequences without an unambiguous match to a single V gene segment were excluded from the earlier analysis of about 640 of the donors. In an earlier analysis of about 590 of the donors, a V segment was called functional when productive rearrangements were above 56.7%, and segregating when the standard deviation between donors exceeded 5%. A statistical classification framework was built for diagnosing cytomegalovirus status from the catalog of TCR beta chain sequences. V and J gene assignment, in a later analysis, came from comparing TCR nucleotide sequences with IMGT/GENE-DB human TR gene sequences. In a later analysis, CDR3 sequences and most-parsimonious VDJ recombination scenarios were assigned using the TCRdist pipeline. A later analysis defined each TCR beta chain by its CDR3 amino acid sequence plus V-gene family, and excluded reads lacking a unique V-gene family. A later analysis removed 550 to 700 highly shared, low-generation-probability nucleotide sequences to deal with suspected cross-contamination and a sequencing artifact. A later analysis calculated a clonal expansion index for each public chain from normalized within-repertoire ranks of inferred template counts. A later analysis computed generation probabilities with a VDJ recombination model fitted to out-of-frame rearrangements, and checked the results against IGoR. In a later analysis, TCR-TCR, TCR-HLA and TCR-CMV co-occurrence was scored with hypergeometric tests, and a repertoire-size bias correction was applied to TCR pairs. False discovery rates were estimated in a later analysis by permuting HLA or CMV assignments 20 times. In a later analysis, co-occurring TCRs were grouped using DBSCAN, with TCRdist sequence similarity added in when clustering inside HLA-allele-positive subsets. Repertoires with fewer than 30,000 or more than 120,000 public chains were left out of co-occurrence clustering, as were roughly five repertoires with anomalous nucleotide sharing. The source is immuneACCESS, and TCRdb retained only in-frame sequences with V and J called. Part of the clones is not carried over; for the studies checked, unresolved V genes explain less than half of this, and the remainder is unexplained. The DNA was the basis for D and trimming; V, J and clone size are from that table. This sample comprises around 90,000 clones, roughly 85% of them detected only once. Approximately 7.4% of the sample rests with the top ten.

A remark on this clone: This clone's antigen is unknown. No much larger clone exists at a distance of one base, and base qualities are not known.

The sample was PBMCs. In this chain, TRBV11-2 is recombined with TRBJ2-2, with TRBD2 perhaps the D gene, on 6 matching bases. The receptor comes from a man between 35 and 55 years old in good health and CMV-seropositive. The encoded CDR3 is CASSLAGTTGELFF. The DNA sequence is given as TGTGCCAGCAGCTTGGCGGGAACCACCGGGGAGCTGTTTTTT.